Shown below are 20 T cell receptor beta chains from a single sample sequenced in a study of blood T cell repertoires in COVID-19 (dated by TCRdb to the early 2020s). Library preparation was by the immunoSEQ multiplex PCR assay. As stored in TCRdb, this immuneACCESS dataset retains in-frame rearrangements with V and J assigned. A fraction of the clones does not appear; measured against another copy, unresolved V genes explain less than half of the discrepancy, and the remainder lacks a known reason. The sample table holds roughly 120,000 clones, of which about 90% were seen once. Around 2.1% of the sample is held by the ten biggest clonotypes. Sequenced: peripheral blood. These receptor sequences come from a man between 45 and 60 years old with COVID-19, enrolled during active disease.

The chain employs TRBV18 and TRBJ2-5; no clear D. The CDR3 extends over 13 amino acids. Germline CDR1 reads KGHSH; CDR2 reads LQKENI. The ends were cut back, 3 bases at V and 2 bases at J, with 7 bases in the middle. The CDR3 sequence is CASSPQFQETQYF. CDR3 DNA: TGTGCCAGCTCACCCCAATTTCAAGAGACCCAGTACTTC.

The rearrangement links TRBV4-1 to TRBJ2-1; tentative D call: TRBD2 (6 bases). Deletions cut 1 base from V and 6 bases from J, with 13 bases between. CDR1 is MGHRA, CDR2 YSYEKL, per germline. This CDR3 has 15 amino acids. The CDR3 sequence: CASSQAQGGSNEQFF. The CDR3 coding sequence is TGCGCCAGCAGCCAAGCGCAGGGAGGAAGCAATGAGCAGTTCTTC.

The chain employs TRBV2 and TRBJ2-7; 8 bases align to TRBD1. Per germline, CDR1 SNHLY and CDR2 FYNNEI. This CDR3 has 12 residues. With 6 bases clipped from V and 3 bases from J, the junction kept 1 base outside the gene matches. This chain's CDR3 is CASRQGGYEQYF. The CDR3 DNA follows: TGTGCCAGCAGACAGGGGGGCTACGAGCAGTACTTC.

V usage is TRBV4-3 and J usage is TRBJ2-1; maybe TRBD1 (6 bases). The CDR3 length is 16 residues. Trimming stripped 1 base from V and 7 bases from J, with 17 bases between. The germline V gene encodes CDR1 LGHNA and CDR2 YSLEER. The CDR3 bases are TGCGCCAGCAGCCAAGGAAGGCAGGGCAGGGGAAATGAGCAGTTCTTC. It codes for CASSQGRQGRGNEQFF.

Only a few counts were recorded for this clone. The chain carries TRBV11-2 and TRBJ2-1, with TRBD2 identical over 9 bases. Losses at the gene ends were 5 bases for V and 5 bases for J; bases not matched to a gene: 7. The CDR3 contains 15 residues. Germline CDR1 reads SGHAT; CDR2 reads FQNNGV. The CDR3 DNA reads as TGTGCCAGCAGCACGACTAGCGGTATACACAATGAGCAGTTCTTC. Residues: CASSTTSGIHNEQFF.

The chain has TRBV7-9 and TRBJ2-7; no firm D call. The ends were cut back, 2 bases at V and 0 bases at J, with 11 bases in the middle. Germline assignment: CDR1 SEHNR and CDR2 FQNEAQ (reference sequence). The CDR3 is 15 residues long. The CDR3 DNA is TGTGCCAGCAGCTTACTGTCCTTGAGCTCCTACGAGCAGTACTTC. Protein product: CASSLLSLSSYEQYF.

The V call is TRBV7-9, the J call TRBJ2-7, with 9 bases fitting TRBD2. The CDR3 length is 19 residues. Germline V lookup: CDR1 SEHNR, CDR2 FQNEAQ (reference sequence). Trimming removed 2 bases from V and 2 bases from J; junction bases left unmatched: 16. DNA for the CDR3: TGTGCCAGCAGCTTATTGGAGTCGTTTGGCGGGAGGGCCCCCTACGAGCAGTACTTC. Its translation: CASSLLESFGGRAPYEQYF.

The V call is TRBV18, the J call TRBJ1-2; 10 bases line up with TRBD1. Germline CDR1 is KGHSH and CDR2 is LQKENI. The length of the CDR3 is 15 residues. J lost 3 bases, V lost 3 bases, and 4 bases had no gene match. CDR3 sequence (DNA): TGTGCCAGCTCACCGGGACAGGGGCCGGACTATGGCTACACCTTC. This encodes CASSPGQGPDYGYTF.

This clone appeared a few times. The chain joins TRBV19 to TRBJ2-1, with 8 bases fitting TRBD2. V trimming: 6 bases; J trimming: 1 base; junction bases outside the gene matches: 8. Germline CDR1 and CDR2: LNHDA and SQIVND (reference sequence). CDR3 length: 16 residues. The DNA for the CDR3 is TGTGCCAGTAGGGCCTCCCCTAGCGGGTCCTACAATGAGCAGTTCTTC. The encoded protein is CASRASPSGSYNEQFF.

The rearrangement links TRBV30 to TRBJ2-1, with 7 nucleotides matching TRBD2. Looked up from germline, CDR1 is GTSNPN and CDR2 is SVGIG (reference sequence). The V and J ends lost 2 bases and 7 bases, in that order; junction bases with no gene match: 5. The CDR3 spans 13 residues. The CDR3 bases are TGTGCCTGGAGTCTAGCGGTGGTGAATGAGCAGTTCTTC. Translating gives CAWSLAVVNEQFF.

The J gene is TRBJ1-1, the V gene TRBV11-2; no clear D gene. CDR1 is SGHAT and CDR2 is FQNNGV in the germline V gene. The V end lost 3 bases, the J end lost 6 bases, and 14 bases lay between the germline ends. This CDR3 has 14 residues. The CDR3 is CASSFVGSRAEAFF. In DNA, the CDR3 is TGTGCCAGCAGCTTCGTGGGCTCGAGGGCTGAAGCTTTCTTT.

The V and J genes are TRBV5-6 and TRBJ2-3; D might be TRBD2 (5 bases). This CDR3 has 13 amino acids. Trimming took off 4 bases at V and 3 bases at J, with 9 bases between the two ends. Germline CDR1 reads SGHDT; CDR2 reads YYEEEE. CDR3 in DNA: TGTGCCAGCAGCCCGAGGGCTACAGATACGCAGTATTTT. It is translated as CASSPRATDTQYF.

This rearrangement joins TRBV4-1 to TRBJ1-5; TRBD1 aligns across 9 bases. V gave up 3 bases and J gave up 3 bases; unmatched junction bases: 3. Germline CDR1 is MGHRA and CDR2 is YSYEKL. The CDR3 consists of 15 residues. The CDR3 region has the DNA TGCGCCAGCAGCCAGGGGGACAGGGACAATCAGCCCCAGCATTTT. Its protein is CASSQGDRDNQPQHF.

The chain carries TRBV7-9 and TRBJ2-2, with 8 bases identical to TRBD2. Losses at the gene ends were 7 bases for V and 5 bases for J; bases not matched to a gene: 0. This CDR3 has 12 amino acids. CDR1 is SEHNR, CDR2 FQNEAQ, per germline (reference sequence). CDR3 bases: TGTGCCAGCACGGGAGGGACCGGGGAGCTGTTTTTT. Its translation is CASTGGTGELFF.

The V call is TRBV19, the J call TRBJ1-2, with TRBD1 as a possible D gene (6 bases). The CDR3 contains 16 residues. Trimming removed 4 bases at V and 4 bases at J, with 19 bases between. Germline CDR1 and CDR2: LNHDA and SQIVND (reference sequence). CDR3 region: CASSTRGGVTSYGYTF. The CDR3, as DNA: TGTGCCAGTAGTACCCGAGGGGGGGTGACCTCCTATGGCTACACCTTC.

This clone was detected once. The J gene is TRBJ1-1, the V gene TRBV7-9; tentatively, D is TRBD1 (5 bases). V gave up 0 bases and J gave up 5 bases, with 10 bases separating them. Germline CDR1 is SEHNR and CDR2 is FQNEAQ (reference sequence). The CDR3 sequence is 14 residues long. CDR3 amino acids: CASSLAGDGTEAFF. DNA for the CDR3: TGTGCCAGCAGCTTAGCAGGGGATGGGACTGAAGCTTTCTTT.

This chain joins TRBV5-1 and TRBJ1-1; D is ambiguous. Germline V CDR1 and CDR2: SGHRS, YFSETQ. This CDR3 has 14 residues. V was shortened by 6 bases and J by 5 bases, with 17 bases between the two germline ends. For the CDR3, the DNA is TGCGCCAGCACTCCGCGGGGTGACGTAACTGAAGCTTTCTTT. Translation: CASTPRGDVTEAFF. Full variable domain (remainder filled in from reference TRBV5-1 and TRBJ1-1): KAGVTQTPRYLIKTRGQQVTLSCSPISGHRSVSWYQQTPGQGLQFLFEYFSETQRNKGNFPGRFSGRQFSNSRSEMNVSTLELGDSALYLCASTPRGDVTEAFFGQGTRLTVV.

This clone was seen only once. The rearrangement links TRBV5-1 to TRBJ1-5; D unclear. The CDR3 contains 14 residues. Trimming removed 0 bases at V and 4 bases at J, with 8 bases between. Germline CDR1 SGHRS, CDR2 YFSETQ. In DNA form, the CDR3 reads TGCGCCAGCAGCTTGGGTGCAGGTAATCAGCCCCAGCATTTT. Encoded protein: CASSLGAGNQPQHF.

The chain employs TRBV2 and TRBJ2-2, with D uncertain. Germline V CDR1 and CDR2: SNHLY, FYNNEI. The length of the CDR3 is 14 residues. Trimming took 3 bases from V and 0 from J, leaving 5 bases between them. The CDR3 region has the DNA TGTGCCAGCAGTGACAGCGCGAACACCGGGGAGCTGTTTTTT. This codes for CASSDSANTGELFF.

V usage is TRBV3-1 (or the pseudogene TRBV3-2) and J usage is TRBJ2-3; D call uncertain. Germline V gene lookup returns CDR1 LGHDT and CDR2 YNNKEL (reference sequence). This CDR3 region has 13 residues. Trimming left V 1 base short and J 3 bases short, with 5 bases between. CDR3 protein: CASSQGQTDTQYF. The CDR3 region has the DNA TGTGCCAGCAGCCAAGGGCAGACAGATACGCAGTATTTT.